The 5 T cell receptor beta chains listed next were all sequenced from one sample in a study of identical twins. TCRdb itself ran the 5' RACE reads through MiXCR, one entry per CDR3 protein. Here the sample spans about 530,000 distinct CDR3 sequences, approximately 20% being singletons. The sample was also reused in another study, on yellow fever vaccine responses in identical twins.

The sequencing sample was made of CD4+ T cells sorted from blood. The receptors originated from a woman between 18 and 29 years old in good health.

The table lists this clonotype with a count of one. CDR3 residues: CASSLLGVASSGANVLTF. As DNA, the CDR3 is TGTGCCAGCAGCTTACTGGGCGTAGCCAGTTCTGGGGCCAACGTCCTGACTTTC. The chain recombines TRBV7-3 with TRBJ2-6; D unclear. This CDR3 region has 18 residues. In germline, CDR1 is SGHTA, CDR2 FQGTGA. The V and J ends lost 2 bases and 1 base respectively, with 15 bases between them. Based on the CDR3 plus reference TRBV7-3 and TRBJ2-6, the full variable domain is GAGVSQTPSNKVTEKGKYVELRCDPISGHTALYWYRQSLGQGPEFLIYFQGTGAADDSGLPNDRFFAVRPEGSVSTLKIQRTERGDSAVYLCASSLLGVASSGANVLTFGAGSRLTVL.

This clonotype was seen only a few times. The rearrangement links TRBV29-1 to TRBJ2-2, with 7 positions matching TRBD1. CDR1 and CDR2 from the germline V gene are SQVTM and ANQGSEA. This CDR3 spans 15 amino acids. Trimming at V came to 4 bases and at J to 7 bases, leaving 12 bases not matched to a gene. The CDR3 DNA reads as TGCAGCGTTGGAGTCCCCACGACAGGGCTCGGGGAGCTGTTTTTT. Encoded protein: CSVGVPTTGLGELFF.

This sequence joins TRBV2 and TRBJ2-1; D call uncertain. The CDR3 loop spans 12 amino acids. Trimming shortened V by 2 bases and J by 6 bases, and 5 bases separated the two germline ends. Germline V gene sequence: CDR1 SNHLY, CDR2 FYNNEI. The DNA of the CDR3 is TGTGCCAGCAGTGAATGGGTCAATGAGCAGTTCTTC. Translating gives CASSEWVNEQFF.

The chain joins TRBV5-1 to TRBJ1-2, with 9 bases that match TRBD1. There are 14 residues in the CDR3. Germline CDR1 SGHRS, CDR2 YFSETQ. The junction had 6 bases not matched to a gene; V was cut back by 4 bases and J by 5 bases. In DNA form, the CDR3 reads TGCGCCAGCAGCCACGGGACAGGGTCGTATGGCTACACCTTC. Translating it yields CASSHGTGSYGYTF. Looking up the rest from reference TRBV5-1 and TRBJ1-2 gives the full variable domain: KAGVTQTPRYLIKTRGQQVTLSCSPISGHRSVSWYQQTPGQGLQFLFEYFSETQRNKGNFPGRFSGRQFSNSRSEMNVSTLELGDSALYLCASSHGTGSYGYTFGSGTRLTVV.

The J gene is TRBJ2-1, the V gene TRBV25-1, with D possibly TRBD1 on 5 matching bases. V shed 7 bases and J shed 0 bases, with 10 bases lying between them. The CDR3 has 14 amino acids. Germline CDR1 is MGHDK and CDR2 is SYGVNS. Here the CDR3 reads CASNGAGSYNEQFF. CDR3 bases: TGTGCCAGCAATGGGGCTGGCTCCTACAATGAGCAGTTCTTC.